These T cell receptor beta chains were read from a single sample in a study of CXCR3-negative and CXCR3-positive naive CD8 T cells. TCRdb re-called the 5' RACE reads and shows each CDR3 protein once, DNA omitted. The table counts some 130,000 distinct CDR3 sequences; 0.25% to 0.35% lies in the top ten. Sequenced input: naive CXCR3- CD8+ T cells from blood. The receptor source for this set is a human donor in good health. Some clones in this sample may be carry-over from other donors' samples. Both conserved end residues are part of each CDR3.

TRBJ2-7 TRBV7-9 CASSHGTSGGGYEQYF
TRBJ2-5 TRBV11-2 CASREGRAKETQYF
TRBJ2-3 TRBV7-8 CASSYSWREADTQYF
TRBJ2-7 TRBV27 CASRKTGTSGKGLYHEQYF
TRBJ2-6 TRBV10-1 CASSADRALNVLTF
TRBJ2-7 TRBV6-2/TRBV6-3 CASSFGGFYEQYF
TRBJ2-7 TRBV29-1 CSVEYRLESVYEQYF
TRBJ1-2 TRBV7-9 CASSSIQGAPTNYGYTF
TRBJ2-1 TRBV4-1 CASRAQGKDEQFF
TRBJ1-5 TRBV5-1 CASSLEGDSNQPQHF
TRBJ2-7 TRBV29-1 CSVDPGLAGSYEQYF
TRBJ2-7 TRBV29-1 CSVEEGKPYEQYF
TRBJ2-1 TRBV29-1 CSDLNTLAGASFF
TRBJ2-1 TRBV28 CASSLDRADEQFF
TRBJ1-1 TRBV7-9 CASSSPNQGSPEAFF
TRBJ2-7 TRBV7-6 CASSLDRESYEQYF
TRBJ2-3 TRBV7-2 CASSSRKSDTQYF
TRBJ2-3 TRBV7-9 CASSPDSPDTQYF
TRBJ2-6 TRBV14 CASSQPYKRSSGANVLTF
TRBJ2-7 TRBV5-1 CASSFWTGGYEQYF
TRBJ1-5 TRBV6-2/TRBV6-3 CASSYYTGLGFNQPQHF
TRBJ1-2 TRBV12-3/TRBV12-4 CASSVWAQEGADGYTF
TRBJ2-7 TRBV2 CASSEVPELEQYF
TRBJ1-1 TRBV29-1 CSVEGVFLEAFF
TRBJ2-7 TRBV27 CASSSGLAYIQYF
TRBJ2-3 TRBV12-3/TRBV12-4 CASSPRGPTDTQYF
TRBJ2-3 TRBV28 CASSLLAPSWGSSTDTQYF
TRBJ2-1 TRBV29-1 CSVVLQGSTYNEQFF
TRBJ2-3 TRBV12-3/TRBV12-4 CASSLFGGRTDTQYF
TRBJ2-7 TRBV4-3 CASSQDNPTGYPYEQYF
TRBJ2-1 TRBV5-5 CASSRTWGEINNEQFF
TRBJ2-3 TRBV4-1 CASSQVQKDTQYF
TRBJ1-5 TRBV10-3 CASMAGGNQPQHF
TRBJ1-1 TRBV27 CASRPDPPATEAFF
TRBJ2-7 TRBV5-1 CASSLVQGGYEQYF
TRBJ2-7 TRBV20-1 CSASDQRPGGSYEQYF
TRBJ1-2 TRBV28 CASGSRYIGADLDYGYTF
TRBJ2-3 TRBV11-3 CASSFLPSGTDTQYF
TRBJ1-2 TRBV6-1 CASTPRGNYGYTF
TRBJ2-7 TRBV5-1 CASSPIGGNYEQYF